These 14 T cell receptor beta chains came from one sample sequenced in a study of response to subunit inactivated influenza vaccine. Each CDR3 protein gets one entry after TCRdb re-called the RT-PCR reads with MiXCR. The sample consists of hundreds of thousands of distinct CDR3 sequences, approximately 12% of them appearing once. Material: PBMCs from blood, obtained on the day of vaccination. Receptor source: a man aged 50 to 59 who received an inactivated influenza vaccine.

This clonotype occurred a few times. The rearrangement uses TRBV5-1 and TRBJ2-2; D is perhaps TRBD2 (6 bases). V lost 3 bases and J lost 5, with 14 bases in between. Germline CDR1 and CDR2: SGHRS and YFSETQ. This CDR3 spans 15 amino acids. CDR3 in DNA: TGCGCCAGCAGCTGGACTACTCGGGGTACCGGGGAGCTGTTTTTT. It specifies CASSWTTRGTGELFF.

The rearrangement joins TRBV2 to TRBJ2-7, with 7 bases lining up with TRBD2. The germline V gene has CDR1 SNHLY and CDR2 FYNNEI. This CDR3 has 15 amino acids. V lost 7 bases, J lost 3 bases, and 12 bases stayed unmatched. CDR3 in amino acids: CASTREVAGFYEQYF. CDR3 coding DNA: TGTGCCAGCACCCGGGAGGTAGCGGGCTTCTACGAGCAGTACTTC.

The CDR3 coding sequence is TGTGCCAGCAAGGTGGGAGCGGCAGTTTACGAGCAGTACTTC. Amino acid sequence: CASKVGAAVYEQYF. The V call is TRBV27, the J call TRBJ2-7; tentatively, D is TRBD2 (5 bases). The germline V and J ends were trimmed by 7 bases and 4 bases, with 17 bases remaining between them. This CDR3 is 14 amino acids long. Germline loops: CDR1 MNHEY, CDR2 SMNVEV (reference sequence).

V and J are TRBV10-3 and TRBJ2-1; D is uncertain. Trimming left V 6 bases short and J 4 bases short, with 10 bases between. The CDR3 is made up of 13 amino acids. Germline V CDR1 and CDR2: ENHRY, SYGVKD. The CDR3 reads CAISPDTYNEQFF. The CDR3 nucleotides read TGTGCCATCAGCCCCGACACTTACAATGAGCAGTTCTTC.

The chain joins TRBV7-2 to TRBJ2-7; D is uncertain. Trimming took off 2 bases at V and 2 bases at J, with 13 bases between the two ends. This CDR3 is 15 amino acids long. Germline lookup yields CDR1 SGHTA and CDR2 FQGNSA. CDR3 nucleotides: TGTGCCAGCAGCTTAACCAGCGTGTCGACCTACGAGCAGTACTTC. Protein: CASSLTSVSTYEQYF.

This chain connects TRBV29-1 to TRBJ2-7, with no clear D. The CDR3 has 12 residues. The germline gives CDR1 SQVTM, CDR2 ANQGSEA. With 6 bases removed from V and 3 bases from J, the gap between germline ends came to 12 bases. CDR3 coding DNA: TGCAGCGTACATGACACCCTCTACGAGCAGTACTTC. This translates into CSVHDTLYEQYF.

There are a few counts of this clonotype. This chain links TRBV20-1 with TRBJ2-1; 11 bases agree with TRBD2. Germline values: CDR1 DFQATT, CDR2 SNEGSKA (reference sequence). The CDR3 has 16 amino acids. J lost 1 base, V lost 4 bases, and 6 bases had no gene match. DNA of the CDR3: TGCAGTGCTAAAATTCTAGCGGGGGGATCCTACAATGAGCAGTTCTTC. This codes for CSAKILAGGSYNEQFF.

The gene calls are TRBV6-1 and TRBJ2-1; TRBD2 matches at 10 bases. The CDR3 sequence is 15 residues long. Trimming cost V 5 bases and J 4 bases; bases outside gene matches: 5. Germline CDR1 reads MNHNS; CDR2 reads SASEGT. CDR3 in amino acids: CASSKREGRYNEQFF. DNA of the CDR3: TGTGCCAGCAGTAAGCGGGAGGGCCGATACAATGAGCAGTTCTTC.

The CDR3 DNA reads TGTGCCAGCAGGAGTAGCGGGGGACCCTACAATGAGCAGTTCTTC. The encoded protein is CASRSSGGPYNEQFF. The chain couples TRBV7-9 to TRBJ2-1, with TRBD2 matching 9 bases. CDR3 length: 15 residues. V was clipped by 6 bases and J by 2 bases; unmatched bases: 5. Germline V gene lookup returns CDR1 SEHNR and CDR2 FQNEAQ (reference sequence).

There are many counts of this clonotype. For the CDR3, the DNA is TGCGCCAGCAGCCAAGATTATTACATCCAGAGCTCCTATAATTCACCCCTCCACTTT. As protein: CASSQDYYIQSSYNSPLHF. This chain connects TRBV4-3 to TRBJ1-6; unclear D gene. Between the trimmed V and J ends, which lost 0 bases and 0 bases, there was a span of 15 bases. Germline CDR1 LGHNA, CDR2 YSLEER. The CDR3 is 19 amino acids.

The table lists this clonotype with many counts. V is TRBV25-1 and J is TRBJ2-3; 10 nucleotides agree with TRBD2. CDR3 length: 14 residues. With V trimmed by 2 bases and J by 6 bases, 2 bases remained unmatched. Germline values: CDR1 MGHDK, CDR2 SYGVNS. DNA for the CDR3: TGTGCCAGCAGTGAACTAGCGGGGGCCGATACGCAGTATTTT. It encodes CASSELAGADTQYF.

The J gene is TRBJ2-5, the V gene TRBV12-3 or TRBV12-4; D is undetermined. The CDR3 totals 12 residues. V was clipped by 3 bases and J by 7 bases, with 9 bases between them. CDR3 sequence: CASSFYRGTQYF. In DNA, the CDR3 is TGTGCCAGCAGTTTTTACAGAGGGACCCAGTACTTC.

V is TRBV12-3 or TRBV12-4 and J is TRBJ1-5; 8 nucleotides line up with TRBD1. The CDR3 extends over 15 amino acids. Trimming at V came to 6 bases and at J to 7 bases, leaving 11 bases not matched to a gene. In DNA, the CDR3 is TGTGCCAGCAGCCTTGGACAGGGTTGGCACCAGCCCCAGCATTTT. This translates into CASSLGQGWHQPQHF.

This clonotype was observed many times. This sequence joins TRBV27 and TRBJ2-7, with D hard to call. V was shortened by 3 bases and J by 0 bases, with 9 bases between the two germline ends. This CDR3 comprises 14 residues. Germline CDR1 and CDR2: MNHEY and SMNVEV (reference sequence). This CDR3 reads CASSFGRTSYEQYF. The CDR3 bases are TGTGCCAGCAGTTTCGGACGTACCTCCTACGAGCAGTACTTC.